The present entry profiles one T cell receptor beta chain with its context. Antigen specificity is unknown. This CDR3 is 13 amino acids long. Per germline, CDR1 MGHDK and CDR2 SYGVNS. V was clipped by 4 bases and J by 6 bases; unmatched bases: 0. The sample is drawn from a study of CD8+ T cells in alopecia areata. cDNA prepared by RNA extraction and subsequent reverse transcription served as the template for sequencing. TCRdb's table, derived via immunoSEQ multiplex PCR, lists solely in-frame clones and lacks some. The table lists 90,000 to 120,000 clones, roughly 59% of them singletons. Cell sorting was applied to PBMCs, and CD4+ and CD8+ T cells were collected. The study's findings and limits: Patients displayed less clarity in TCR sharing than mice, a finding possibly related to HLA. Scalp sample sequencing also detects resident alphabeta T cells of normal skin.

The sequence was obtained from a human donor in good health. Sequenced: CD8+ T cells sorted from blood. This chain links TRBV25-1 with TRBJ2-1, with TRBD1 matching 10 bases. CDR3 sequence: CASSGTGGNEQFF. The CDR3 DNA reads TGTGCCAGCAGTGGGACAGGGGGCAATGAGCAGTTCTTC.